This is a list of T cell receptor beta chains from one sample in a study of T cell repertoires in cytomegalovirus infection. One entry per CDR3 protein, called by TCRdb with MiXCR from the reads. The repertoire holds 200,000 to 300,000 distinct CDR3 sequences, with 6% to 8% as singletons. The sequencing input was PBMCs. The receptors derive from a human donor in good health (CMV status not recorded). Some clones in this sample may be carry-over from other donors' samples. CDR3s include the opening cysteine and the closing phenylalanine or tryptophan. A D gene is named only where the DNA matches it firmly. Clone size is shown for a subset of rows, as once, few, many or a class of expanded clone.

D gene	clone size	V gene	J gene	CDR3 length	CDR3 DNA	CDR3 protein
TRBD2	few	TRBV5-6	TRBJ2-4	14	TGTGCCAGCAGCCGGGCGGGGGGCGCGGACATTCAGTACTTC	CASSRAGGADIQYF
TRBD1	many	TRBV7-9	TRBJ1-1	12	TGTGCCAGCAGCTTCGCGACAGGGGTAGCTTTCTTT	CASSFATGVAFF
.	few	TRBV30	TRBJ2-7	13	TGTGCCTGGAGTTCCCCGACCTCCTACGAGCAGTACTTC	CAWSSPTSYEQYF
TRBD2	many	TRBV20-1	TRBJ2-2	16	TGCAGTGCTAGAGATCGGTCCGGGGGGGCTATCGGGGAGCTGTTTTTT	CSARDRSGGAIGELFF
.	many	TRBV7-9	TRBJ1-5	15	TGTGCCAGCACCACCGGGGCCGGGGGGAATCAGCCCCAGCATTTT	CASTTGAGGNQPQHF
.	many	TRBV6-6	TRBJ2-3	12	TGTGCCAGCAGTTACTCGAAAGATACGCAGTATTTT	CASSYSKDTQYF
.	many	TRBV18	TRBJ1-5	15	TGTGCCAGCTCACCAAATGGAGGGAGTGATCAGCCCCAGCATTTT	CASSPNGGSDQPQHF
.	many	TRBV20-1	TRBJ1-4	16	TGCAGTGCCACCAGAGGGCGGGGCCTCTATAATGAAAAACTGTTTTTT	CSATRGRGLYNEKLFF
.	many	TRBV28	TRBJ2-1	15	TGTGCCAGCAGCCCCTCCGGGACACCCGACAATGAGCAGTTCTTC	CASSPSGTPDNEQFF
.	few	TRBV5-1	TRBJ2-7	14	TGCGCCAGCAGCTCGCCGCCGGACAACTACGAGCAGTACTTC	CASSSPPDNYEQYF
TRBD1	many	TRBV7-6	TRBJ1-5	18	TGTGCCAGCAGCCTAGGGGGCACAGGGGGCTATTTCGAGTGGCCCCAGCATTTT	CASSLGGTGGYFEWPQHF
.	many	TRBV7-2	TRBJ1-2	13	TGTGCCAGCAGCCGGGACGGACGGTGGGGCTACACCTTC	CASSRDGRWGYTF
.	many	TRBV23-1	TRBJ1-6	14	TGCGCCAGCAGTCAATCGAAGGATCATTCACCCCTCCACTTT	CASSQSKDHSPLHF
TRBD2	many	TRBV29-1	TRBJ2-5	13	TGCAGCGCGCAAGCGGGGGGTGTAGAGACCCAGTACTTC	CSAQAGGVETQYF
.	many	TRBV28	TRBJ1-3	12	TGTGCCAGCACCCTCGTTGGGGGCACCATATATTTT	CASTLVGGTIYF
.	many	TRBV7-2	TRBJ1-5	15	TGTGCCAGCAGCTTAGGTTCGGGGCTGGATCAGCCCCAGCATTTT	CASSLGSGLDQPQHF
TRBD1	many	TRBV30	TRBJ1-1	14	TGTGCCTGGAGTGTACTGACAGGGGCCTCTGAAGCTTTCTTT	CAWSVLTGASEAFF
.	many	TRBV4-2	TRBJ1-4	15	TGTGCCAGCAGCCAAGCTGAACGAGGAGGGGCAAAACTGTTTTTT	CASSQAERGGAKLFF
TRBD2	few	TRBV5-4	TRBJ2-1	15	TGTGCCAGCAGCTCAGGGACTAGCGGGGGGAATGAGCAGTTCTTC	CASSSGTSGGNEQFF
.	few	TRBV20-1	TRBJ2-2	13	TGCAGTGCTAGATCGGTTCTTTCCGGGGAGCTGTTTTTT	CSARSVLSGELFF
TRBD2	many	TRBV12-3/TRBV12-4	TRBJ2-1	14	TGTGCCAGCAGTCTAGCGGGGGGCCACGATGAGCAGTTCTTC	CASSLAGGHDEQFF
.	many	TRBV5-1	TRBJ1-4	14	TGCGCCAGCAGCTTGGACGGGACTAATGAAAAACTGTTTTTT	CASSLDGTNEKLFF
.	many	TRBV6-5	TRBJ2-3	15	TGTGCCAGCAGTTACTCGTGGGCTAGCACAGATACGCAGTATTTT	CASSYSWASTDTQYF
.	.	TRBV12-3/TRBV12-4	TRBJ1-2	14	TGTGCCAGCAGTGACCTTGGAGAACCCTATGGCTACACCTTC	CASSDLGEPYGYTF
.	many	TRBV28	TRBJ1-5	17	TGTGCCAGCAGTTTAGTCCGAGGGTCTTATAGCAATCAGCCCCAGCATTTT	CASSLVRGSYSNQPQHF
.	.	TRBV6-5	TRBJ1-4	18	TGTGCCAGCAGCCGAACTCGATCCACAGGGATCGTTTCAGAAAAACTGTTTTTT	CASSRTRSTGIVSEKLFF
TRBD1	many	TRBV14	TRBJ2-5	13	TGTGCCAGCAGCCAAGTAGGGGGCCAAACCCAGTACTTC	CASSQVGGQTQYF
.	many	TRBV7-2	TRBJ2-7	15	TGTGCCAGCAGCTTAACCCTGGGTAGCCCATACGAGCAGTACTTC	CASSLTLGSPYEQYF
.	many	TRBV7-2	TRBJ1-5	16	TGTGCCAGCAGCTTACTTGGACAGAATAGCAATCAGCCCCAGCATTTT	CASSLLGQNSNQPQHF
.	many	TRBV28	TRBJ1-2	15	TGTGCCAGCAGTCCCGAGGGACGGGGAAACTATGGCTACACCTTC	CASSPEGRGNYGYTF
.	many	TRBV29-1	TRBJ2-5	14	TGCAGCGTTGAAGATCACCGAGGGAGGGAGACCCAGTACTTC	CSVEDHRGRETQYF
.	many	TRBV12-3/TRBV12-4	TRBJ1-1	13	TGTGCCAGCAGTAAGGACAGAGTTAGTGAAGCTTTCTTT	CASSKDRVSEAFF